The clone carrying this T cell receptor (beta chain) was counted a few times. Its cognate antigen is unknown. The data derive from a study of response to subunit inactivated influenza vaccine. TCRdb ran MiXCR on the RT-PCR reads and lists one entry per CDR3 protein. This table has over 150,000 distinct CDR3 sequences, approximately 10% appearing once. This CDR3 spans 15 amino acids. V gave up 3 bases and J gave up 5 bases; unmatched junction bases: 5. Study results and caveats: New T cells are recruited in small numbers by each seasonal influenza vaccination, according to the authors' suggestion.

Sequencing was performed on non-naive T cells sorted from PBMCs, taken about 40 days after vaccination. The origin of this receptor is a man aged 45 to 65 who received an inactivated influenza vaccine. The chain uses TRBV12-3 or TRBV12-4 and TRBJ2-5; 11 nucleotides match TRBD2. The CDR3 loop is CASSFILAGAETQYF. CDR3 sequence (DNA): TGTGCCAGCAGTTTTATACTAGCGGGGGCGGAGACCCAGTACTTC.